These T cell receptor beta chains were read from a single sample in a study of graft-versus-host responses after intestinal transplantation. These TCRs' antigens remain unknown. Profiling relied on immunoSEQ multiplex PCR, and the TCRdb table lists in-frame clones only, not all of them. The profile shows tens of thousands of clones, 90% to 95% of them singletons. Sequences were derived from unstimulated CD4+ T cells sorted from spleen or lymph node cells, sampled before intestinal transplant. Receptors were obtained from a human donor who received an intestinal transplant. The CDR3 runs from the conserved cysteine through the conserved F or W. A D gene is named only where the DNA matches it firmly. The size entry is marked missing in some rows and otherwise reads once, few, many or a size class.

clone_size	d_call	v_call	j_call	cdr3_aa	cdr3_nt
NA	NA	TRBV19	TRBJ1-5	CASSMTSNQPQHF	TGTGCCAGTAGTATGACAAGCAATCAGCCCCAGCATTTT
NA	TRBD1	TRBV7-2	TRBJ1-2	CASSLERTGNGYTF	TGTGCCAGCAGCTTAGAGAGGACAGGAAATGGCTACACCTTC
NA	NA	TRBV11-3	TRBJ2-7	CASSTGSTSEQYF	TGTGCCAGCAGCACAGGGTCTACGAGCGAGCAGTACTTC
few	TRBD1	TRBV5-1	TRBJ2-5	CASSYGQGSQETQYF	TGCGCCAGCAGCTATGGACAGGGTTCGCAAGAGACCCAGTACTTC
NA	TRBD1	TRBV18	TRBJ1-5	CASSRGQDQPQHF	TGTGCCAGCTCCCGCGGACAGGATCAGCCCCAGCATTTT
NA	TRBD1	TRBV30	TRBJ2-5	CAWSPGGKETQYF	TGTGCCTGGAGTCCAGGGGGCAAAGAGACCCAGTACTTC
NA	NA	TRBV13	TRBJ2-3	CASSPPGLVSTDTQYF	TGTGCCAGCAGCCCACCGGGACTCGTTAGCACAGATACGCAGTATTTT
once	TRBD2	TRBV5-1	TRBJ2-3	CASSPRASGGYMDTQYF	TGCGCCAGCAGCCCCCGGGCTAGCGGGGGTTATATGGATACGCAGTATTTT
NA	TRBD2	TRBV19	TRBJ2-3	CASSRSSGSTDTQYF	TGTGCCAGTAGTAGGTCTAGCGGAAGCACAGATACGCAGTATTTT
NA	TRBD1	TRBV27	TRBJ2-6	CASSRPGGASGANVLTF	TGTGCCAGCAGCCGGCCAGGGGGCGCCTCTGGGGCCAACGTCCTGACTTTC
NA	NA	TRBV10-1	TRBJ2-2	CASSESWEAGELFF	TGCGCCAGCAGTGAGAGTTGGGAGGCCGGGGAGCTGTTTTTT
NA	NA	TRBV6-1	TRBJ1-2	CASTSWGSGYGYTF	TGTGCCAGCACTTCTTGGGGCTCGGGCTATGGCTACACCTTC
once	NA	TRBV6-4	TRBJ1-5	CASPRPDTGSNQPQHF	TGTGCCAGCCCCCGCCCCGACACAGGGAGCAATCAGCCCCAGCATTTT
NA	NA	TRBV5-1	TRBJ2-1	CASSLETVSSYNEQFF	TGCGCCAGCAGCTTGGAAACGGTTAGCTCCTACAATGAGCAGTTCTTC
NA	NA	TRBV30	TRBJ2-7	CAWSVRTGTSEQYF	TGTGCCTGGAGTGTCCGAACCGGGACAAGCGAGCAGTACTTC
once	TRBD1	TRBV11-2	TRBJ2-7	CASSSRTGTYEQYF	TGTGCCAGCAGCTCCCGGACAGGGACCTACGAGCAGTACTTC
once	NA	TRBV5-5	TRBJ2-5	CASSSSRSWETQYF	TGTGCCAGCAGCTCTAGCAGATCTTGGGAGACCCAGTACTTC
NA	TRBD1	TRBV6-5	TRBJ1-6	CASSYLGTGGSPLHF	TGTGCCAGCAGTTACTTAGGGACAGGGGGTTCACCCCTCCACTTT
NA	TRBD2	TRBV30	TRBJ2-2	CAWSAGLAGAQGGELFF	TGTGCCTGGAGTGCGGGACTAGCGGGGGCCCAGGGCGGGGAGCTGTTTTTT
NA	NA	TRBV11-3	TRBJ2-3	CASSYQGGDTQYF	TGTGCCAGCAGCTACCAGGGAGGAGATACGCAGTATTTT
NA	TRBD1	TRBV7-2	TRBJ1-2	CASSRDRGEGYTF	TGTGCCAGCAGCCGAGACAGGGGAGAGGGCTACACCTTC
NA	NA	TRBV19	TRBJ1-4	CASSPLGTGYEKLFF	TGTGCCAGTAGTCCCTTGGGAACAGGGTATGAAAAACTGTTTTTT
NA	TRBD1	TRBV19	TRBJ2-7	CASSSGDRVREQYF	TGTGCCAGTAGTTCCGGGGACAGGGTGCGAGAGCAGTACTTC